The clone carrying this T cell receptor beta chain was observed once. These data come from a study of identical twins. Germline V gene lookup returns CDR1 SNHLY and CDR2 FYNNEI. This CDR3 contains 13 residues. V shed 2 bases and J shed 2 bases, with 6 bases lying between them. TCRdb independently ran MiXCR on the 5' RACE reads; one entry per CDR3 protein. The profile shows roughly 350,000 distinct CDR3 sequences, roughly 12% of them singletons. The data were also submitted as part of a second study, on yellow fever vaccine responses in identical twins.

The TCR sequence derives from a woman aged 18-29 years in good health. This rearrangement joins TRBV2 to TRBJ2-5; no clear D gene. Source material: CD8+ T cells sorted from blood. The CDR3 sequence: CASSEKGQETQYF. CDR3 DNA sequence: TGTGCCAGCAGTGAAAAAGGACAAGAGACCCAGTACTTC. The entire variable domain, with the rest obtained from reference TRBV2 and TRBJ2-5, is as follows: EPEVTQTPSHQVTQMGQEVILRCVPISNHLYFYWYRQILGQKVEFLVSFYNNEISEKSEIFDDQFSVERPDGSNFTLKIRSTKLEDSAMYFCASSEKGQETQYFGPGTRLLVL.